This T cell receptor beta chain was captured by sequencing in a study of post-analysis software for immune sequencing data. Unique molecular identifiers featured in each of the TCR beta cDNA libraries. T cells numbering 1 to 10 million yielded 450,000 to 500,000 cDNA molecules. Each CDR3 protein is one row after TCRdb ran MiXCR on the PCR reads. The repertoire holds just over 250,000 distinct CDR3 sequences, with roughly a third as singletons. Study findings and constraints: Significantly lower normalized Chao1 diversity was seen in multiple sclerosis patients than in controls. In patients, roughly 5 TRBV segments were more frequent than in controls, with TRBV5-6, TRBV5-1 and TRBV20-1 among them.

This CDR3 is built from 12 residues. From germline, CDR1 is SGDLS and CDR2 YYNGEE. The sample holds one count of this clonotype. The antigen remains unidentified. At one of its ends the junction is not consistent with the germline gene, which may arise from a read error. The sequence came from a girl aged 10-17 years with multiple sclerosis. V gene TRBV9 combines with J gene TRBJ1-1, with 7 bases that match TRBD1. Sequenced sample: blood. The CDR3 DNA follows: TGTGTCAGCAGCGTAGGGGGCCCTGAAGCTTTCTTT. It is translated as CVSSVGGPEAFF.